This T cell receptor (beta chain) appears in the sequencing data of a study of chemoradiotherapy in HPV16-positive cancers (dated by TCRdb to 2022 to 2024). Some background on the complete study: Candidate HPV-specific T-cell clones and common TCR motifs were defined by functional T-cell assays performed on cells from a couple of HPV16-positive patients. The study set out to ask whether T-cell immunity against the HPV oncoproteins E6 and E7 changes over the course of chemoradiotherapy and whether that immunity affects survival. Next, the candidate HPV-specific TCRs and motifs were followed in TCR repertoires from about 90 patients with HPV-related cancers. What the study reported, not specific to this receptor: Expansion of candidate HPV-specific clones and E7-related TCR motifs was observed in the tumor microenvironment during treatment, whereas no such expansion was observed for non-HPV-specific T cells. The functional definition of HPV-specific T cells came from only a couple of HPV16-positive patients, and the survival association was reported for HPV16-positive patients. Improved recurrence-free survival in HPV16-positive patients was associated with expansion of HPV-responsive T cells during chemoradiotherapy.

CDR1 is given as LGHNA and CDR2 as YSLEER, both from the germline V gene. The CDR3 spans 17 residues, from the cysteine through the phenylalanine. The kept DNA is CDR3 alone, 51 bases in frame from the first base. After removal of 1 base from V and 6 bases from J, the junction retains 15 bases not matched to a gene. Repertoires were sampled repeatedly over the course of chemoradiotherapy so that clonal expansion in the tumor microenvironment could be followed. With regard to this clone: Its specific antigen is unknown. Per-base qualities were not stored, and no clone one base away is much larger.

Library construction relied on the immunoSEQ multiplex PCR assay. This immuneACCESS table, as held by TCRdb, lists in-frame sequences with V and J called but not all clones. Of the missing ones, under half trace to an unresolved V gene in checked studies; the others have no known cause. The sample table records a few thousand clones; around 81% of these occur just once. Approximately 39% of the sample is held by the ten biggest clonotypes. This receptor was identified in a human donor with HPV-associated anogenital cancer. The rearrangement combines TRBV4-3 with TRBJ2-7, with 7 bases matching TRBD2. Sequencing used tumor tissue, obtained from a patient who underwent chemoradiotherapy. CDR3 region: CASSQVLRSAGAGEQYF. Here is the DNA: TGCGCCAGCAGCCAAGTACTACGTTCGGCGGGAGCCGGCGAGCAGTACTTC.